This TCR beta chain was recorded in a study of chemoradiotherapy in HPV16-positive cancers. Across the whole study: Functional T-cell assays on a couple of HPV16-positive patients' cells defined candidate HPV-specific clones and common TCR motifs.

The study's findings and limits: For HPV16-positive patients, expanding HPV-responsive T cells associated with longer recurrence-free survival. Functional assays defining HPV-specific T cells used only a couple of HPV16-positive patients.

Repeated repertoire sampling spanned the course of chemoradiotherapy. The germline V gene encodes CDR1 SNHLY and CDR2 FYNNEI. The V end lost 0 bases, the J end lost 3 bases, and 11 bases lay between the germline ends. CDR3 length: 16 residues. Sequencing used immunoSEQ multiplex PCR; TCRdb keeps in-frame clones, though not all of them. The repertoire holds approximately 13,000 clones, with about 85% as singletons. Concerning this clone itself: Its cognate antigen is unknown.

Sequenced here: blood, sampled from a patient who underwent chemoradiotherapy. This chain uses TRBV2 with TRBJ2-2, with D possibly being TRBD1 or TRBD2 (6 bases each). The clonotype comes from a human donor with HPV-associated anogenital cancer. This chain's CDR3 is CASSEAQGTYTGELFF. CDR3 coding DNA: TGTGCCAGCAGTGAAGCCCAGGGGACTTACACCGGGGAGCTGTTTTTT.